This T cell receptor beta chain was identified during a study of patients and donors after allogeneic stem cell transplantation. TCRdb fed the RT-PCR reads into MiXCR, producing one record per CDR3 protein. This table has some 200,000 distinct CDR3 sequences, around two fifths appearing once. This clonotype was sampled from a human donor who was either an allogeneic HSCT recipient or a stem cell or donor lymphocyte infusion donor (not recorded which). It is not recorded whose cells these are; they may come from a transplant donor. Material: blood, either unsorted or a sorted T cell fraction (not recorded which).

The CDR3 DNA reads TGTGCCAGCAGCCCGAGGAATCCAGATACGCAGTATTTT. Protein product: CASSPRNPDTQYF. The V and J genes are TRBV6-2 or TRBV6-3 and TRBJ2-3, with no clear D. The CDR3 covers 13 residues. Between the trimmed V and J ends, which lost 6 bases and 4 bases, there was a span of 11 bases. Looked up from germline, CDR1 is MNHEY and CDR2 is SVGEGT.